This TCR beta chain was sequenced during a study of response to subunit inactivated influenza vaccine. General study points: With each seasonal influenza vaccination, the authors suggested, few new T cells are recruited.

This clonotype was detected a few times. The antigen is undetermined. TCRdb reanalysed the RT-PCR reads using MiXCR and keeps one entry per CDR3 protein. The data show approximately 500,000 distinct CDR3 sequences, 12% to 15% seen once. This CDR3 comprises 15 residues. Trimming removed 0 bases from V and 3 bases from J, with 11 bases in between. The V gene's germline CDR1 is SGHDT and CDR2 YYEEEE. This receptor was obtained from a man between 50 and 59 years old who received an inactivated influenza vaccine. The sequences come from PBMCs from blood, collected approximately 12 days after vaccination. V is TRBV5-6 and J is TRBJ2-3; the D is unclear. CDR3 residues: CASSLAADRTDTQYF. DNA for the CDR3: TGTGCCAGCAGCTTGGCGGCCGATCGGACAGATACGCAGTATTTT.